This TCR beta chain was documented in a study of cytomegalovirus exposure and HLA in healthy donors. Broader study findings: Some V segments, TRBV6-2 and TRBV6-3 among them, were indistinguishable and were therefore excluded.

Vbeta (60) and Jbeta (13) primers were used in the PCR. Sequencing was performed with immunoSEQ multiplex PCR; in TCRdb, only in-frame clones are kept and a portion is missing. The data contain about 170,000 clones, over 60% of them singletons. The ends were cut back, 1 base at V and 5 bases at J, with 13 bases in the middle. The germline V gene has CDR1 SGHDT and CDR2 YYEEEE. CDR3 length equals 15 residues. As for this clone: The antigen is unknown.

The genes are TRBV5-6 and TRBJ1-5, with TRBD1 as a possible D gene (6 bases). Sequenced material: PBMCs. The TCR originated in a man aged 35-49 years in good health and CMV-seropositive. The CDR3 here is CASSLRGGYDQPQHF. The CDR3 nucleotides read TGTGCCAGCAGCTTGAGAGGGGGTTATGATCAGCCCCAGCATTTT.